These T cell receptor beta chains were read from a single sample in a study of Graves' ophthalmopathy and Graves' hyperthyroidism. TCRdb reprocessed the multiplex PCR reads with MiXCR, giving one entry per CDR3 protein. The data contain fewer than 650,000 distinct CDR3 sequences, 22% of them singletons. Sequencing was performed on peripheral blood. The receptors stem from a woman aged 18-29 years with stable Graves' hyperthyroidism. Some clones in this sample may be carry-over from other donors' samples. Each CDR3 is given with its conserved first and last residue. A D gene is named only where the DNA matches it firmly. Not every row has a clone size; where given, it reads once, few, many or a size class.

D gene	clone size	V gene	CDR3 length	J gene	CDR3 protein	CDR3 DNA
TRBD1	few	TRBV3-1	14	TRBJ1-1	CASRYRGQNTEAFF	TGTGCCAGCAGGTACAGGGGGCAGAACACTGAAGCTTTCTTT
-	many	TRBV6-1	15	TRBJ2-7	CASSEFETGRYEQYF	TGTGCCAGCAGTGAATTTGAGACTGGACGCTACGAGCAGTACTTC
TRBD2	-	TRBV28	16	TRBJ2-2	CASSPPRPGLAGELFF	TGTGCCAGCAGCCCCCCCCGCCCGGGACTAGCCGGGGAGCTGTTTTTT
-	-	TRBV6-5	8	TRBJ1-2	CASSYASF	TGTGCCAGCAGTTACGCAAGTTTC
TRBD1	many	TRBV29-1	12	TRBJ2-7	CSARDRVYEQYF	TGCAGCGCCCGGGACAGGGTCTACGAGCAGTACTTC
-	many	TRBV6-5	14	TRBJ1-1	CASSLSWANTEAFF	TGTGCCAGCAGTTTGAGCTGGGCGAACACTGAAGCTTTCTTT
-	-	TRBV12-5	13	TRBJ1-2	CASGSIINYGYTF	TGTGCTAGTGGTTCGATCATTAACTATGGCTACACCTTC
-	many	TRBV20-1	14	TRBJ2-7	CSASPPTGFIEQYF	TGCAGTGCTAGCCCTCCTACAGGGTTTATCGAGCAGTACTTC
-	many	TRBV12-3/TRBV12-4	13	TRBJ2-7	CASRLSGDDEQYF	TGTGCCAGCCGCCTGAGTGGGGACGACGAGCAGTACTTC
TRBD1	many	TRBV2	15	TRBJ2-7	CASSANRDRALPVYF	TGTGCCAGCAGCGCAAACCGGGACAGGGCCCTTCCCGTGTACTTC
-	-	TRBV15	15	TRBJ2-7	CATSSGIYGDWGQYF	TGTGCCACCTCCTCGGGCATCTATGGGGATTGGGGGCAGTACTTC
-	many	TRBV5-8	14	TRBJ2-7	CASRHLGVTYEQYF	TGTGCCAGCAGACATCTCGGAGTCACCTACGAGCAGTACTTC
-	many	TRBV18	12	TRBJ2-5	CASSGQRETQYF	TGTGCCAGCTCAGGTCAACGGGAGACCCAGTACTTC
-	-	TRBV19	12	TRBJ2-5	CASSMARETQYF	TGTGCCAGTAGTATGGCCCGGGAGACCCAGTACTTC
TRBD1	-	TRBV7-3	14	TRBJ1-5	CASSPHTQGQPQHF	TGTGCCAGCAGCCCCCACACACAGGGGCAGCCCCAGCATTTT
-	many	TRBV12-3/TRBV12-4	14	TRBJ1-2	CASSMWGLPYGYTF	TGTGCCAGCAGTATGTGGGGGCTTCCCTATGGCTACACCTTC
-	many	TRBV6-1	11	TRBJ1-2	CASRPGGGYTF	TGTGCCAGCAGGCCAGGAGGCGGCTACACCTTC
-	few	TRBV28	16	TRBJ2-6	CAILKGGSSGANVLTF	TGTGCCATCCTAAAGGGGGGCAGCTCTGGGGCCAACGTCCTGACTTTC
-	-	TRBV6-1	12	TRBJ2-7	CASGSEPYEQYF	TGTGCCAGCGGCTCGGAGCCCTACGAGCAGTACTTC
TRBD2	many	TRBV29-1	16	TRBJ2-7	CSVGGKGGTVKGEQYF	TGCAGCGTTGGTGGGAAGGGAGGGACCGTCAAAGGCGAGCAGTACTTC
TRBD1	many	TRBV19	19	TRBJ1-5	CASSMGATGLLNSNQPQHF	TGTGCCAGTAGTATGGGGGCGACAGGGCTCCTTAATAGCAATCAGCCCCAGCATTTT
-	many	TRBV27	18	TRBJ1-3	CASSLSSGLGLAGNTIYF	TGTGCCAGCAGTTTATCGTCGGGTTTAGGGTTAGCTGGAAACACCATATATTTT
TRBD1	once	TRBV12-3/TRBV12-4	15	TRBJ1-2	CASSLGRGHNYGYTF	TGTGCCAGCAGTTTGGGCAGGGGGCATAACTATGGCTACACCTTC
-	many	TRBV20-1	20	TRBJ2-5	CSAREGALGPRVLFQETQYF	TGCAGTGCTAGGGAGGGGGCACTGGGACCGAGGGTCTTGTTCCAAGAGACCCAGTACTTC
TRBD1	-	TRBV6-1	13	TRBJ1-6	CASRTGGNSPLHF	TGTGCCAGCAGGACAGGGGGTAATTCACCCCTCCACTTT
-	many	TRBV6-1	14	TRBJ2-3	CASVALTSTDTQYF	TGTGCCAGCGTAGCCCTTACTAGCACAGATACGCAGTATTTT
TRBD2	-	TRBV3-1	17	TRBJ2-5	CASSPGLAGGRQETQYF	TGTGCCAGCAGCCCTGGACTAGCGGGGGGGCGACAAGAGACCCAGTACTTC
-	many	TRBV6-5	15	TRBJ1-2	CASSSFLGFSYGYTF	TGTGCCAGCAGTTCCTTTTTGGGTTTCAGCTATGGCTACACCTTC
TRBD1	many	TRBV11-2	16	TRBJ1-2	CASSRSPWTGDRGYTF	TGTGCCAGCAGCAGGTCCCCCTGGACAGGGGATCGAGGCTACACCTTC
-	few	TRBV30	16	TRBJ1-5	CAWSGVMTSPNQPQHF	TGTGCCTGGAGTGGTGTTATGACTTCTCCCAATCAGCCCCAGCATTTT
-	many	TRBV2	14	TRBJ1-5	CASSGVNSNQPQHF	TGTGCCAGCAGTGGAGTGAACAGCAATCAGCCCCAGCATTTT
TRBD1	many	TRBV7-2	15	TRBJ1-2	CASSFETGFLVGYTF	TGTGCCAGCAGCTTTGAGACAGGGTTTTTGGTAGGCTACACCTTC
TRBD1	few	TRBV12-3/TRBV12-4	15	TRBJ2-5	CASSYTGTAKETQYF	TGTGCCAGCAGTTACACCGGGACAGCCAAAGAGACCCAGTACTTC
-	-	TRBV27	13	TRBJ2-2	CASSFDVTGELFF	TGTGCCAGCAGTTTCGACGTCACCGGGGAGCTGTTTTTT
TRBD1	-	TRBV20-1	15	TRBJ2-7	CSARDQGTGGGEQYF	TGCAGTGCTAGAGATCAGGGGACAGGGGGAGGCGAGCAGTACTTC
TRBD2	many	TRBV2	14	TRBJ2-7	CASRLAGGSLEQYF	TGTGCCAGTCGACTAGCGGGAGGATCTCTAGAGCAGTACTTC
TRBD2	-	TRBV2	15	TRBJ2-5	CASSGLRGGLESQYF	TGTGCCAGCAGTGGTTTGCGGGGGGGCCTGGAGAGCCAGTACTTC
-	once	TRBV7-2	14	TRBJ2-5	CASSLAQYQETQYF	TGTGCCAGCAGCTTGGCCCAGTACCAAGAGACCCAGTACTTC